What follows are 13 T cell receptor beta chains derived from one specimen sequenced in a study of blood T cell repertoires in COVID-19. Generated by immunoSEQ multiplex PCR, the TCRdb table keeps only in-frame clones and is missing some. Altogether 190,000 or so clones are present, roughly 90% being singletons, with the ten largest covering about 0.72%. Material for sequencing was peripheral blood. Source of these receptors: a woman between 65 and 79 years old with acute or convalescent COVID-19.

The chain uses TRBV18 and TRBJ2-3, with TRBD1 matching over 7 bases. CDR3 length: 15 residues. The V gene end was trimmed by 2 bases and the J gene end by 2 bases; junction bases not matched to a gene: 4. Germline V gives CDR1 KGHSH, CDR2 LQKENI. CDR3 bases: TGTGCCAGCTCACCATTGGGACAGAACACAGATACGCAGTATTTT. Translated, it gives CASSPLGQNTDTQYF.

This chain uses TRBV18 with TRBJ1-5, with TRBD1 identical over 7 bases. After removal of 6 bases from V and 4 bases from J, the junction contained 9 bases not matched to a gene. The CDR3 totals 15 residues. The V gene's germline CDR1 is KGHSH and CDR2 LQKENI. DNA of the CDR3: TGTGCCAGCTCTCCCGGACAGGTCGATAATCAGCCCCAGCATTTT. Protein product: CASSPGQVDNQPQHF.

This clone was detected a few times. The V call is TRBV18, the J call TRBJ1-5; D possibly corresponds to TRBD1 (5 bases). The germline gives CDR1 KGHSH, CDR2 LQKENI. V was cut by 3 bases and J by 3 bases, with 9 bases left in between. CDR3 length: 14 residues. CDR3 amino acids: CASSPADTNQPQHF. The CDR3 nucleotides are TGTGCCAGCTCACCGGCGGACACCAATCAGCCCCAGCATTTT.

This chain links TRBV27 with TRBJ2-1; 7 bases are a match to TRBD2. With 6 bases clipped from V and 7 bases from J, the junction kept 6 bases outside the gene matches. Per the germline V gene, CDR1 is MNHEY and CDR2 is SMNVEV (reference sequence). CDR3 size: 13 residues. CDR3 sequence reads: CASRSSGGNEQFF. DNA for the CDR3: TGTGCCAGCAGGTCCTCCGGGGGGAATGAGCAGTTCTTC.

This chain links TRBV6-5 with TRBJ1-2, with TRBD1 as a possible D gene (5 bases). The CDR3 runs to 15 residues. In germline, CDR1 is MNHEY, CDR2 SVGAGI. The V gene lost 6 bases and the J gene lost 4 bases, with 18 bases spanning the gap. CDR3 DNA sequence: TGTGCCAGCAGAGGCGGACACGTCGACGGCTATGGCTACACCTTC. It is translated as CASRGGHVDGYGYTF.

The CDR3 protein is CASSSPRAGRTEAFF. CDR3 in DNA: TGTGCCAGCTCTTCGCCCCGGGCAGGGAGGACTGAAGCTTTCTTT. V is TRBV27 and J is TRBJ1-1; D is possibly TRBD1 (5 bases). Germline CDR1 is MNHEY and CDR2 is SMNVEV (reference sequence). V lost 8 bases and J 5 bases, leaving 21 bases between the germline ends. The CDR3 has 15 amino acids.

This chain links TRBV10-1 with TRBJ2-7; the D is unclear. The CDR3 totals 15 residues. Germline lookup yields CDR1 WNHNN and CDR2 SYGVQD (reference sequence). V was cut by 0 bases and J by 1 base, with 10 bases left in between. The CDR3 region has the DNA TGCGCCAGCAGTGAGTCAGTGGCAAGTTCCTACGAGCAGTACTTC. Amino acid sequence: CASSESVASSYEQYF.

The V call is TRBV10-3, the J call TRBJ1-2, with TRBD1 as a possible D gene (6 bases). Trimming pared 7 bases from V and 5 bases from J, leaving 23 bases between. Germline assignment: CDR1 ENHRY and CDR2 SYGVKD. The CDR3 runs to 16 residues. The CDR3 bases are TGTGCCATCAAGGACAGCAGGGCGGACTTGCGGTATGGCTACACCTTC. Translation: CAIKDSRADLRYGYTF.

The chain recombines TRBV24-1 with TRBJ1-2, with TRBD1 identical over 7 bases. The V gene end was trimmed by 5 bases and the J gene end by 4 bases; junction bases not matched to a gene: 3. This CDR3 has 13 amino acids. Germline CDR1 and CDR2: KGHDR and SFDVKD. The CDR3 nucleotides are TGTGCCACCAGTGCCGGGACAGTCTATGGCTACACCTTC. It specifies CATSAGTVYGYTF.

Here the CDR3 reads CASSPLQGSDTQYF. The CDR3 DNA is TGTGCCAGCAGTCCCCTACAGGGGTCAGATACGCAGTATTTT. The genes are TRBV2 and TRBJ2-3; TRBD1 matches at 7 bases. In germline, CDR1 is SNHLY, CDR2 FYNNEI. V shed 5 bases, J shed 4 bases, and the junction held 6 bases outside the gene matches. CDR3 length: 14 residues.

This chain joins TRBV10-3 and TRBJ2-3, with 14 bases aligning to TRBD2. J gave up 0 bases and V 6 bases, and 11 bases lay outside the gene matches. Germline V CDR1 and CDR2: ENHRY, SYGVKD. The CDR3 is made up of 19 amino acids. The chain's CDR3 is CAISQTSGRASGSTDTQYF. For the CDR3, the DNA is TGTGCCATCAGCCAGACTAGCGGGAGGGCGTCGGGGAGCACAGATACGCAGTATTTT.

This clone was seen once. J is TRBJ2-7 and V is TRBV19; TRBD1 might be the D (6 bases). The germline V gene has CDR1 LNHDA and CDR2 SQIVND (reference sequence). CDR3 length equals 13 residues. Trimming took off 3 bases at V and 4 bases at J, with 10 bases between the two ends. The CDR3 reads CASSIRGKYEQYF. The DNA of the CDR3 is TGTGCCAGTAGTATCAGGGGAAAGTACGAGCAGTACTTC.

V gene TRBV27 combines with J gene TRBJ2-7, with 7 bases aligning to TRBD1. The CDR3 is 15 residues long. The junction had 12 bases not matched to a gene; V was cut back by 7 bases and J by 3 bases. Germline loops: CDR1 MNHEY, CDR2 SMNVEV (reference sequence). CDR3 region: CASKPRGQLNYEQYF. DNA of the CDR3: TGTGCCAGCAAGCCCAGGGGACAGCTTAACTACGAGCAGTACTTC.